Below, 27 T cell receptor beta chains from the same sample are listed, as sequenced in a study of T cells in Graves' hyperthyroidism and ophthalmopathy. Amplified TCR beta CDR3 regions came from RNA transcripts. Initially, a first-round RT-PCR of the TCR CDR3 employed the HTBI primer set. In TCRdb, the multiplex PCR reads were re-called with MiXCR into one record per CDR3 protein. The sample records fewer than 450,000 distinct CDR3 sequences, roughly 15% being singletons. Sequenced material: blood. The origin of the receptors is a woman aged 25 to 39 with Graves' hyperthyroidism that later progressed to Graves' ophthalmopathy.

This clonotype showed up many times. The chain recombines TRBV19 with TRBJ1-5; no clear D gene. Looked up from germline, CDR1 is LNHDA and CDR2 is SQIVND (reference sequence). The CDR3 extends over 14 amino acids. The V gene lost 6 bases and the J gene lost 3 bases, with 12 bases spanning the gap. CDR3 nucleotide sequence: TGTGCCAGTAGACCCGGCTACAACAATCAGCCCCAGCATTTT. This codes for CASRPGYNNQPQHF.

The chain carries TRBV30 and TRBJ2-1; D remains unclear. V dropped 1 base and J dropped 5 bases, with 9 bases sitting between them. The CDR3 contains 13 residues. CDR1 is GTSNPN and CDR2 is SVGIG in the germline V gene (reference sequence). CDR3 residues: CAWSGGGNNEQFF. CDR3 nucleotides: TGTGCCTGGAGTGGTGGTGGGAACAATGAGCAGTTCTTC.

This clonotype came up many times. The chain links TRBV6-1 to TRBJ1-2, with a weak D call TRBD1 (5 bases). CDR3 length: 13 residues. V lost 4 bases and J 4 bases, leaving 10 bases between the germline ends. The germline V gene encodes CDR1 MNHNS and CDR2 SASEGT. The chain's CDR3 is CASSGQLLYGYTF. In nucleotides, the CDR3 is TGTGCCAGCAGTGGACAGCTACTCTATGGCTACACCTTC.

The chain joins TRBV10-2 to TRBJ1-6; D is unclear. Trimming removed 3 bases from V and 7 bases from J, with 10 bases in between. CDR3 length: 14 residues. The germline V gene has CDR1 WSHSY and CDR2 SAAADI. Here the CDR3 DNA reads TGCGCCAGCAGTGACCCAGGAGGGAATTCACCCCTCCACTTT. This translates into CASSDPGGNSPLHF.

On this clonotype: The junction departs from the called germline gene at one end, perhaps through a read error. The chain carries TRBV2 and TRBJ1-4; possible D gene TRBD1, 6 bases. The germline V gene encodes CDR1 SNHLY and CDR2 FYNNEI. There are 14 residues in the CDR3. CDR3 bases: TGTGCCAGCAGTGGACAGGCAACTGATGAAAAACTGTTTTTT. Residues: CASSGQATDEKLFF.

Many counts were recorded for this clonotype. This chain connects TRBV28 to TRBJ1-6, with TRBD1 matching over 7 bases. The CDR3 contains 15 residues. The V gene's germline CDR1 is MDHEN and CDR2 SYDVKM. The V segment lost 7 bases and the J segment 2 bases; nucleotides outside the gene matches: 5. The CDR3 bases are TGTGCCAGCATCGACAGGGCCACCTATAATTCACCCCTCCACTTT. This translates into CASIDRATYNSPLHF. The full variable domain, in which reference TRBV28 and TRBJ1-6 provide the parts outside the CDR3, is DVKVTQSSRYLVKRTGEKVFLECVQDMDHENMFWYRQDPGLGLRLIYFSYDVKMKEKGDIPEGYSVSREKKERFSLILESASTNQTSMYLCASIDRATYNSPLHFGNGTRLTVT.

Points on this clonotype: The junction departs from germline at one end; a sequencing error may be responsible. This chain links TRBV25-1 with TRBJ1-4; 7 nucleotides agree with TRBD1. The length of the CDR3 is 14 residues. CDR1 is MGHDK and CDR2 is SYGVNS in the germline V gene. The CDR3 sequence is CASTQQGINEELFF. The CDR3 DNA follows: TGTGCCAGCACCCAACAGGGGATTAATGAAGAACTGTTTTTT.

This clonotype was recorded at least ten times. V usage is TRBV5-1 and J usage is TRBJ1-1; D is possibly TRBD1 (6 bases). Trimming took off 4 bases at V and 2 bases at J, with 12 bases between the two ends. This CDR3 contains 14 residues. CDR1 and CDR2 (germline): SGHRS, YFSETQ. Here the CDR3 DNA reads TGCGCCAGCAGCGATACAGGGAAAAACACTGAAGCTTTCTTT. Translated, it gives CASSDTGKNTEAFF.

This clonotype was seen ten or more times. CDR3 nucleotide sequence: TGTGCCAGCAGCTTGGGCGGGGGATCTGGAAACACCATATATTTT. It is translated as CASSLGGGSGNTIYF. V is TRBV5-5 and J is TRBJ1-3; D may be TRBD1 (5 bases). The CDR3 length is 15 residues. V was trimmed by 0 bases and J by 1 base, leaving 8 bases between them. Germline-derived CDR1 and CDR2 are SGHKS and YYEKEE (reference sequence).

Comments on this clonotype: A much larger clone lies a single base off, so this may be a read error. CDR3 protein: CASSPSGQGINEQYF. The CDR3 DNA reads TGTGCCAGCAGTCCCAGCGGACAGGGAATAAATGAGCAGTACTTC. The chain carries TRBV28 and TRBJ2-7; 8 nucleotides align to TRBD1. The germline CDR1 and CDR2 sequences are MDHEN and SYDVKM. With V trimmed by 5 bases and J by 7 bases, 13 bases remained unmatched. CDR3 length: 15 amino acids.

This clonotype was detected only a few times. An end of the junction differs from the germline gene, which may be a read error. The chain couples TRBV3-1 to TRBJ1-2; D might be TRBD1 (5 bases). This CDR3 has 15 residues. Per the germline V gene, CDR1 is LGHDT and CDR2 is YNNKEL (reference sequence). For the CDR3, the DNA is TGTGCCAGCGGCCAATCGAGGGGTTTCATCTATGGCTACACCTTC. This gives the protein CASGQSRGFIYGYTF.

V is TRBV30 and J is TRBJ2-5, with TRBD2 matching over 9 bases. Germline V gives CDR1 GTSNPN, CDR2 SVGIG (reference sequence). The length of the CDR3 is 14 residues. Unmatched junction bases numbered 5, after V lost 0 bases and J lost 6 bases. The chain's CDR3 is CAWSVGLAQKTQYF. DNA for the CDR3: TGTGCCTGGAGTGTAGGACTAGCGCAAAAGACCCAGTACTTC. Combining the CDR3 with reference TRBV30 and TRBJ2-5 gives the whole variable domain SQTIHQWPATLVQPVGSPLSLECTVEGTSNPNLYWYRQAAGRGLQLLFYSVGIGQISSEVPQNLSASRPQDRQFILSSKKLLLSDSGFYLCAWSVGLAQKTQYFGPGTRLLVL.

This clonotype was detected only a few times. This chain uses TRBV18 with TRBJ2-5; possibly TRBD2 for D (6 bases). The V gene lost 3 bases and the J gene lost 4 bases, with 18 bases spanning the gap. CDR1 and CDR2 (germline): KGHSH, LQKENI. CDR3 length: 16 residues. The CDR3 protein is CASSPVLAKRGETQYF. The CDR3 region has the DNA TGTGCCAGCTCACCCGTACTAGCAAAACGGGGAGAGACCCAGTACTTC.

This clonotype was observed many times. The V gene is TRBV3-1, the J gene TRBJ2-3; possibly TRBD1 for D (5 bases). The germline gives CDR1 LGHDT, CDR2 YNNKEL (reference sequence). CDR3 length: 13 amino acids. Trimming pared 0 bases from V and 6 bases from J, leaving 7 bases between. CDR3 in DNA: TGTGCCAGCAGCCAAGAGGGGCAGGATACGCAGTATTTT. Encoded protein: CASSQEGQDTQYF.

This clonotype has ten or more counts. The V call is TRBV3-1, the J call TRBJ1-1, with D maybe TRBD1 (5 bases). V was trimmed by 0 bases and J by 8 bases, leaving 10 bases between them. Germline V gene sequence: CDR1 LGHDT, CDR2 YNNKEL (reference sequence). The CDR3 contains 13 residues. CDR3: CASSQDSGTEAFF. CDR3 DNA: TGTGCCAGCAGCCAAGATTCGGGGACCGAAGCTTTCTTT. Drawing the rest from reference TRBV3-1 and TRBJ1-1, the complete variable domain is DTAVSQTPKYLVTQMGNDKSIKCEQNLGHDTMYWYKQDSKKFLKIMFSYNNKELIINETVPNRFSPKSPDKAHLNLHINSLELGDSAVYFCASSQDSGTEAFFGQGTRLTVV.

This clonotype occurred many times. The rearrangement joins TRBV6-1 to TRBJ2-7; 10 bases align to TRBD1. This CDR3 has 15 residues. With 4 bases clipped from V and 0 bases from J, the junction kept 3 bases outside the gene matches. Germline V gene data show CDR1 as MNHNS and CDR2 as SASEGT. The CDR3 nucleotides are TGTGCCAGCAGTGCCTGGGACAGGGGCTCCTACGAGCAGTACTTC. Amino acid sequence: CASSAWDRGSYEQYF.

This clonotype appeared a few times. The CDR3 is CASSEYHSPLHF. CDR3 nucleotide sequence: TGTGCCAGCAGTGAATATCATTCACCCCTCCACTTT. The rearrangement joins TRBV25-1 to TRBJ1-6; D is unresolved. The CDR3 loop spans 12 amino acids. Germline values: CDR1 MGHDK, CDR2 SYGVNS. Trimming shortened V by 0 bases and J by 8 bases, and 2 bases separated the two germline ends.

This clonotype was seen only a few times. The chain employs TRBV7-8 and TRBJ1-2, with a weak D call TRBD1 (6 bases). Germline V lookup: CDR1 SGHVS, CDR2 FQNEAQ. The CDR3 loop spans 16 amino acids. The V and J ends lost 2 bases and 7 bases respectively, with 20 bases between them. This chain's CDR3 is CASSLRTAPSLAGYTF. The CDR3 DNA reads TGTGCCAGCAGCTTAAGGACAGCGCCGTCTCTAGCTGGCTACACCTTC.

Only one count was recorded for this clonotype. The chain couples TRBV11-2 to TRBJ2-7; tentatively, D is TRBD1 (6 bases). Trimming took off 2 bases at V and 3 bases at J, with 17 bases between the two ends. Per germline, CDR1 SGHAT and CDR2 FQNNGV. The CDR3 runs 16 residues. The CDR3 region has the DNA TGTGCCAGCAGCTTAAGTACAGGAAGGGGGTTCTACGAGCAGTACTTC. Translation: CASSLSTGRGFYEQYF.

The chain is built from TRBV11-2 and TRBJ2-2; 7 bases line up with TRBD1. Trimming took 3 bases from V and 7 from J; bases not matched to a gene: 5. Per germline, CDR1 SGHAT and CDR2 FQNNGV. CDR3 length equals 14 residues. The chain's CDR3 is CASSLTGYHGELFF. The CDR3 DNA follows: TGTGCCAGCAGCTTGACAGGGTATCACGGGGAGCTGTTTTTT.

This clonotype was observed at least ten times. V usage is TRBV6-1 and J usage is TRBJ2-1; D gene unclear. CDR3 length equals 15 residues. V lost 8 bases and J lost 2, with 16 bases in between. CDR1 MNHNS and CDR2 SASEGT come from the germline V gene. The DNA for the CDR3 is TGTGCCAGCTTGGTCACTGCTGTTCCCTACAATGAGCAGTTCTTC. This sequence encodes CASLVTAVPYNEQFF.

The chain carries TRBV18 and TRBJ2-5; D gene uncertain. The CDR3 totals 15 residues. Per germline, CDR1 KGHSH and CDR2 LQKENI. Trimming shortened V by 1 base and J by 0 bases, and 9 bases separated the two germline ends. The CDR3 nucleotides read TGTGCCAGCTCACCACGCAGAGAAAACCAAGAGACCCAGTACTTC. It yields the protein CASSPRRENQETQYF.

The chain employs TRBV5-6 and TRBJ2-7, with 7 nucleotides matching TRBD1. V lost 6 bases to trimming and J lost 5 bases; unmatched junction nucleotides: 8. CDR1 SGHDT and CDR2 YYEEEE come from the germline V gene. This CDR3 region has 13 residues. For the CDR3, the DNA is TGTGCCAGCAAAGAGACAGGGTTCAACGAGCAGTACTTC. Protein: CASKETGFNEQYF.

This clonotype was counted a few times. For the CDR3, the DNA is TGCAGTGCTAGCCCCCTTAGAGCGGGAGGGCCGGGAGATACGCAGTATTTT. Translation: CSASPLRAGGPGDTQYF. The chain is built from TRBV20-1 and TRBJ2-3, with TRBD2 matching 10 bases. The CDR3 runs to 17 residues. After removal of 3 bases from V and 5 bases from J, the junction contained 14 bases not matched to a gene. CDR1 and CDR2 (germline): DFQATT, SNEGSKA (reference sequence).

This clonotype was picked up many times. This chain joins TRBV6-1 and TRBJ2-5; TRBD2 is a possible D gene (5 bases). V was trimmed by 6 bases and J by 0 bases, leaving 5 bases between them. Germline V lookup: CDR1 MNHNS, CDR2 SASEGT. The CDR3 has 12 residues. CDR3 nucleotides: TGTGCCAGCAGCGGGGACCAAGAGACCCAGTACTTC. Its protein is CASSGDQETQYF.

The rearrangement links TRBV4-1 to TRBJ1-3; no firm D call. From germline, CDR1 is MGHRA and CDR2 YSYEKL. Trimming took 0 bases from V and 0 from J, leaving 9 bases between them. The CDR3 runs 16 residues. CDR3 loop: CASSQEYVISGNTIYF. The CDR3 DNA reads TGCGCCAGCAGCCAAGAGTACGTCATCTCTGGAAACACCATATATTTT.

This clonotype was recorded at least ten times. The CDR3 reads CSAPRRTEETQYF. For the CDR3, the DNA is TGCAGTGCTCCTAGGCGAACCGAAGAGACCCAGTACTTC. The chain joins TRBV20-1 to TRBJ2-5; D uncertain. V was pared by 5 bases and J by 3 bases, with 13 bases between. In germline, CDR1 is DFQATT, CDR2 SNEGSKA (reference sequence). The CDR3 length is 13 residues.